Listed below are T cell receptor beta chains from one sample, sequenced in a study of shared clonotypes between healthy human individuals. Libraries were prepared by immunoSEQ multiplex PCR; TCRdb keeps only in-frame clonotypes and omits some of them. Counted here are some 2,100,000 clones, roughly 95% occurring once; the ten biggest clones make up roughly 0.13%. The sample consisted of naive CD4+ T cells sorted from blood. The receptor source for this set is a man in his late teens or twenties in good health. Each CDR3 is given with its conserved first and last residue. D genes are given only for firm matches. Size values are once, few and many counts, or a class for expanded clones, and some rows have none.

.	TRBD1	TRBV5-4	TRBJ1-2	CASRPGQEGYGYTF	TGTGCCAGCAGACCGGGACAGGAGGGCTATGGCTACACCTTC
.	.	TRBV5-4	TRBJ2-7	CASSLASAGKFYEQYF	TGTGCCAGCAGCTTGGCGTCTGCAGGGAAGTTCTACGAGCAGTACTTC
.	TRBD1	TRBV28	TRBJ2-3	CASSSPGQGRSDTQYF	TGTGCCAGCAGTTCCCCCGGACAGGGGAGATCGGATACGCAGTATTTT
.	.	TRBV7-9	TRBJ1-2	CASSSKGGYTF	TGTGCCAGCAGCTCTAAGGGAGGCTACACCTTC
.	.	TRBV30	TRBJ1-3	CAWRSDNSGNTIYF	TGTGCCTGGAGATCGGATAACTCTGGAAACACCATATATTTT
.	TRBD1	TRBV6-6	TRBJ1-2	CASSGQGSLYGYTF	TGTGCCAGCAGCGGACAGGGCTCACTCTATGGCTACACCTTC
.	.	TRBV7-7	TRBJ2-2	CASSLTDNTGELFF	TGTGCTAGCAGCCTAACGGATAACACCGGGGAGCTGTTTTTT
.	TRBD2	TRBV7-2	TRBJ2-4	CASSPGLTNSIQYF	TGTGCCAGCAGCCCGGGACTAACAAATTCTATTCAGTACTTC
.	TRBD2	TRBV23-1	TRBJ2-1	CASSYPPGRLAVYEQFF	TGCGCCAGCAGTTACCCTCCGGGGAGACTAGCAGTCTATGAGCAGTTCTTC
.	.	TRBV5-1	TRBJ1-2	CASSLGGLGYGYTF	TGCGCCAGCAGCTTGGGGGGCTTAGGGTATGGCTACACCTTC
.	.	TRBV12-5	TRBJ1-4	CASGDPGRTRNEKLFF	TGTGCTAGTGGTGACCCAGGGCGCACCCGTAATGAAAAACTGTTTTTT
.	TRBD1	TRBV5-1	TRBJ2-7	CASSFGTGITGEQYF	TGCGCCAGCAGCTTTGGGACAGGGATCACGGGGGAGCAGTACTTC
.	TRBD1	TRBV18	TRBJ2-3	CASSPPNRGFTDTQYF	TGTGCCAGCTCACCACCGAACAGGGGCTTCACAGATACGCAGTATTTT
.	.	TRBV6-1	TRBJ2-7	CASSEAYEQYF	TGTGCCAGCAGTGAGGCCTACGAGCAGTACTTC
.	.	TRBV6-1	TRBJ1-6	CASSGAPNLNHSPLHF	TGTGCCAGCAGTGGGGCACCTAACCTGAACCATTCACCCCTCCACTTT
.	.	TRBV7-2	TRBJ1-6	CASSFGELGSLHF	TGTGCCAGCAGCTTTGGAGAGCTGGGATCCCTCCACTTT
.	TRBD1	TRBV7-9	TRBJ1-3	CASSLDSGGRGNTIYF	TGTGCCAGCAGCTTAGATTCAGGGGGAAGAGGAAACACCATATATTTT
.	TRBD1	TRBV5-1	TRBJ1-6	CASSPSGTVDSPLHF	TGCGCCAGCAGCCCCTCAGGGACAGTGGATTCACCCCTCCACTTT
.	TRBD2	TRBV5-1	TRBJ2-5	CASSLLSSGDQGTQYF	TGCGCCAGCAGCTTGCTATCTAGCGGAGATCAGGGGACCCAGTACTTC
.	.	TRBV30	TRBJ1-6	CAWSRESPLHF	TGTGCCTGGAGTAGAGAGTCACCCCTCCACTTT
.	.	TRBV6-5	TRBJ1-2	CASREGDPRYGYTF	TGTGCCAGCAGAGAGGGGGACCCGCGCTATGGCTACACCTTC
.	.	TRBV5-1	TRBJ2-1	CASSKHNNEQFF	TGCGCCAGCAGCAAACATAACAATGAGCAGTTCTTC
.	TRBD2	TRBV19	TRBJ2-3	CASSKGTSGGLYTDTQYF	TGTGCCAGTAGTAAAGGGACTAGCGGGGGACTATACACAGATACGCAGTATTTT
.	.	TRBV5-1	TRBJ2-2	CASSLEARGTGELFF	TGCGCCAGCAGTCTAGAAGCGCGGGGAACCGGGGAGCTGTTTTTT
.	.	TRBV15	TRBJ1-5	CATSRDREVWQPQHF	TGTGCCACCAGCAGAGATCGGGAGGTGTGGCAGCCCCAGCATTTT
.	TRBD1	TRBV5-1	TRBJ2-2	CASSQRTGSVPGELFF	TGCGCCAGCAGCCAACGGACAGGTAGCGTTCCCGGGGAGCTGTTTTTT
once	TRBD1	TRBV2	TRBJ1-1	CASSEARARGRDTEAFF	TGTGCCAGCAGTGAAGCGAGGGCCAGGGGGCGCGACACTGAAGCTTTCTTT
once	.	TRBV7-3	TRBJ2-3	CASSLLFASTDTQYF	TGTGCCAGCAGCTTATTATTCGCTAGCACAGATACGCAGTATTTT
.	TRBD2	TRBV20-1	TRBJ2-5	CSAIAGETQYF	TGCAGTGCTATAGCGGGAGAGACCCAGTACTTC
once	.	TRBV10-2	TRBJ2-7	CASKGVERASYEQYF	TGCGCCAGCAAAGGAGTCGAGAGGGCTTCCTACGAGCAGTACTTC
.	.	TRBV29-1	TRBJ2-1	CSVGGQTNEQFF	TGCAGCGTTGGGGGGCAGACCAATGAGCAGTTCTTC
.	.	TRBV27	TRBJ2-7	CASGRESYEQYF	TGTGCCAGCGGTCGGGAGTCCTACGAGCAGTACTTC
.	TRBD1	TRBV5-4	TRBJ2-5	CASTIVPTGAQETQYF	TGTGCCAGCACCATCGTGCCCACAGGGGCCCAAGAGACCCAGTACTTC
.	TRBD1	TRBV5-1	TRBJ2-7	CASRRQGAYEQYF	TGCGCCAGCCGACGACAGGGGGCCTACGAGCAGTACTTC
.	.	TRBV7-2	TRBJ2-7	CASSLHGSTYEQYF	TGTGCCAGCAGCTTACACGGTTCCACCTACGAGCAGTACTTC
.	TRBD1	TRBV28	TRBJ1-2	CASSLPGTDYGYTF	TGTGCCAGCAGTTTACCCGGGACAGACTATGGCTACACCTTC
.	.	TRBV9	TRBJ2-5	CASSPWTEETQYF	TGTGCCAGCAGCCCCTGGACGGAAGAGACCCAGTACTTC
.	.	TRBV30	TRBJ1-2	CAWSRRALNYGYTF	TGTGCCTGGAGTCGACGGGCCTTGAACTATGGCTACACCTTC
.	.	TRBV5-4	TRBJ2-7	CASSPAGPSAPYEQYF	TGTGCCAGCAGCCCCGCCGGGCCTAGCGCACCCTACGAGCAGTACTTC
.	.	TRBV7-2	TRBJ2-5	CASSLKLDLGTQYF	TGTGCCAGCAGCTTAAAACTAGACTTGGGGACCCAGTACTTC
.	TRBD2	TRBV7-2	TRBJ2-7	CASSLYGRSSYEQYF	TGTGCCAGCAGCTTATACGGGAGGTCCTCCTACGAGCAGTACTTC
.	TRBD1	TRBV5-1	TRBJ2-3	CASALGTGGTDTQYF	TGCGCCAGCGCCCTTGGGACAGGGGGTACAGATACGCAGTATTTT
.	.	TRBV10-3	TRBJ2-3	CAISSAATDTQYF	TGTGCCATCAGCAGCGCCGCCACAGATACGCAGTATTTT
.	.	TRBV15	TRBJ1-2	CATSRDYEVSYGYTF	TGTGCCACCAGCAGAGATTACGAGGTTTCCTATGGCTACACCTTC
.	.	TRBV4-2	TRBJ2-3	CASSHLTGGGTDTQYF	TGTGCCAGCAGCCACTTGACAGGTGGGGGCACAGATACGCAGTATTTT
.	.	TRBV5-1	TRBJ2-7	CASSLESSSAADF	TGCGCCAGCAGCTTGGAATCTTCGTCCGCAGCGGACTTC
.	.	TRBV30	TRBJ2-7	CAWSFSYEQYF	TGTGCCTGGAGTTTTTCCTACGAGCAGTACTTC
.	TRBD1	TRBV5-6	TRBJ2-7	CASSLGTGWGEQYF	TGTGCCAGCAGCTTGGGGACAGGGTGGGGCGAGCAGTACTTC
few	.	TRBV18	TRBJ1-4	CASSLRTEATNEKLFF	TGTGCCAGCTCACTCCGGACAGAAGCGACTAATGAAAAACTGTTTTTT
.	.	TRBV11-3	TRBJ2-2	CASSFDTAGELFF	TGTGCCAGCAGCTTCGACACCGCCGGGGAGCTGTTTTTT
once	.	TRBV9	TRBJ1-3	CASSVGGAGNTIYF	TGTGCCAGCAGCGTAGGGGGTGCTGGAAACACCATATATTTT
.	.	TRBV30	TRBJ1-1	CAWTNGPNTEAFF	TGTGCCTGGACTAATGGGCCGAACACTGAAGCTTTCTTT
once	TRBD1	TRBV7-9	TRBJ1-1	CASSLQGGVHTEAFF	TGTGCCAGCAGCTTACAAGGGGGCGTTCACACTGAAGCTTTCTTT
.	.	TRBV6-1	TRBJ2-3	CASRGASTDTQYF	TGTGCCAGCAGAGGGGCTAGCACAGATACGCAGTATTTT